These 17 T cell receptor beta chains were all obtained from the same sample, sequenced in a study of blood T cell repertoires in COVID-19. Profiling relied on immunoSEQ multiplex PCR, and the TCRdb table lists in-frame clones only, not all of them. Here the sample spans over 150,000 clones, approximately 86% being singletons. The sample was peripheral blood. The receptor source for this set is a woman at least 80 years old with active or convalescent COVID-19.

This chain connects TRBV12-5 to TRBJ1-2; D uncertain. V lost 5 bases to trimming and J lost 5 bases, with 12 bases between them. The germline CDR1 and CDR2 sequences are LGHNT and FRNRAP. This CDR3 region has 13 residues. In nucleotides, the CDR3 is TGTGCTAGTGGTCCCTCCGGAGGATATGGCTACACCTTC. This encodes CASGPSGGYGYTF.

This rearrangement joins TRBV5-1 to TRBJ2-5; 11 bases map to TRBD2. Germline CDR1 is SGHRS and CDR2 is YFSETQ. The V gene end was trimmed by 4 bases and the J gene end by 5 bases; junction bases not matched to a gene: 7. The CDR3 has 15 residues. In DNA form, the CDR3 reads TGCGCCAGCAGCCCCGGGACTAGCGGATGGGAGACCCAGTACTTC. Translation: CASSPGTSGWETQYF.

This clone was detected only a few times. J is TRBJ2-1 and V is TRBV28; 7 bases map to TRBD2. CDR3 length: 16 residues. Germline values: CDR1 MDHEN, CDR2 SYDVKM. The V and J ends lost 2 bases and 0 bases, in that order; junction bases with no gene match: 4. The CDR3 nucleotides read TGTGCCAGCAGTTTAGGACTAGGGAGCTCCTACAATGAGCAGTTCTTC. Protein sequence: CASSLGLGSSYNEQFF.

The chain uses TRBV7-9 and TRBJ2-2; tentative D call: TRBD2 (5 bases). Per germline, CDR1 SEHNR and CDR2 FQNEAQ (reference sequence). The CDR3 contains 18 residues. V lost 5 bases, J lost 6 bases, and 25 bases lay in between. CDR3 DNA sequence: TGTGCCAGCAGCCCAAACACGGCGGGCGTTCATACGTCCGGGGAGCTGTTTTTT. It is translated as CASSPNTAGVHTSGELFF. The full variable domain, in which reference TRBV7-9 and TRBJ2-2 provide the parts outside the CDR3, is DTGVSQNPRHKITKRGQNVTFRCDPISEHNRLYWYRQTLGQGPEFLTYFQNEAQLEKSRLLSDRFSAERPKGSFSTLEIQRTEQGDSAMYLCASSPNTAGVHTSGELFFGEGSRLTVL.

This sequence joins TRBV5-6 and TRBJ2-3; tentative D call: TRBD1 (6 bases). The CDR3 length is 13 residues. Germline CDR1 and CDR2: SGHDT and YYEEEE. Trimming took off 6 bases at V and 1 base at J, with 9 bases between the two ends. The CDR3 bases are TGTGCCAGCAACTGGGGGCGCACAGATACGCAGTATTTT. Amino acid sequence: CASNWGRTDTQYF. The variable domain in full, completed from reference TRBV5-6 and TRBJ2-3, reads DAGVTQSPTHLIKTRGQQVTLRCSPKSGHDTVSWYQQALGQGPQFIFQYYEEEERQRGNFPDRFSGHQFPNYSSELNVNALLLGDSALYLCASNWGRTDTQYFGPGTRLTVL.

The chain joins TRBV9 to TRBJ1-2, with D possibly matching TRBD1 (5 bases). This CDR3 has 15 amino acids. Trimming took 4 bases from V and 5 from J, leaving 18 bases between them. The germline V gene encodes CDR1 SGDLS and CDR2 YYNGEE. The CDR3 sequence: CASSTSPQGRYGYTF. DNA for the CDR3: TGTGCCAGCAGCACCTCCCCGCAGGGCAGGTATGGCTACACCTTC.

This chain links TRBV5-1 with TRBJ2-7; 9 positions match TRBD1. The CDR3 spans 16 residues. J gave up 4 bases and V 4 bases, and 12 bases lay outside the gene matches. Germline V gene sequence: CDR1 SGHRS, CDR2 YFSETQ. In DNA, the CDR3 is TGCGCCAGCAGCGCATTGAGTGGGACAGGGTCTTACGAGCAGTACTTC. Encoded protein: CASSALSGTGSYEQYF.

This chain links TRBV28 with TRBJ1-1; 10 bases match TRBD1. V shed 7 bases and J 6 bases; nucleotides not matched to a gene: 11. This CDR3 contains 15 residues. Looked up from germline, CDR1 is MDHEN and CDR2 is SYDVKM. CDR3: CASILPGQGIAEAFF. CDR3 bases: TGTGCCAGCATACTGCCGGGACAGGGGATCGCTGAAGCTTTCTTT.

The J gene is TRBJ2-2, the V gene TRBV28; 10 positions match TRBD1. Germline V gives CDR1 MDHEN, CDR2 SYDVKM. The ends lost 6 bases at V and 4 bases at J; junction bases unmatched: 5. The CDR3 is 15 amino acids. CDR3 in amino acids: CASRTGGAGTGELFF. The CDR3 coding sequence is TGTGCCAGCAGGACAGGGGGCGCGGGCACCGGGGAGCTGTTTTTT.

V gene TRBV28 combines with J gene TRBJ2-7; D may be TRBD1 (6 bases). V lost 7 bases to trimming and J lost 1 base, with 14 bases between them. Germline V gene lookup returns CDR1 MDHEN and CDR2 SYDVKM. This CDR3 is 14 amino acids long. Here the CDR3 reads CASNRVIESYEQYF. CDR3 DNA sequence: TGTGCCAGCAACAGGGTCATAGAATCCTACGAGCAGTACTTC.

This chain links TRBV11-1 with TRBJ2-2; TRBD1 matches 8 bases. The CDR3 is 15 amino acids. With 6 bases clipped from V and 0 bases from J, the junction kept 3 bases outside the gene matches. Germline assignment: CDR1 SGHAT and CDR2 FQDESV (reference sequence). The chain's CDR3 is CASREDRANTGELFF. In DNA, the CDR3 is TGTGCCAGCAGAGAGGACAGGGCGAACACCGGGGAGCTGTTTTTT.

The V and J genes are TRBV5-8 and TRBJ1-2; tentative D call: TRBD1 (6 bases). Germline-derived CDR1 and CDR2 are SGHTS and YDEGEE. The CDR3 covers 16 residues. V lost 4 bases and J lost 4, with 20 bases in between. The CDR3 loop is CASSHLRPGVGYGYTF. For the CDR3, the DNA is TGTGCCAGCAGCCATCTTCGGCCAGGGGTGGGCTATGGCTACACCTTC.

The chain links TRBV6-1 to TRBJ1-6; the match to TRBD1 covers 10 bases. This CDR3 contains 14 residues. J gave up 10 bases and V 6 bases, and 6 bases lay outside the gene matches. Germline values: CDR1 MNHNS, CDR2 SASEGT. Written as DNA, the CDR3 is TGTGCCAGCAGGACCGGACAGGGGGAGTCACCCCTCCACTTT. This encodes CASRTGQGESPLHF.

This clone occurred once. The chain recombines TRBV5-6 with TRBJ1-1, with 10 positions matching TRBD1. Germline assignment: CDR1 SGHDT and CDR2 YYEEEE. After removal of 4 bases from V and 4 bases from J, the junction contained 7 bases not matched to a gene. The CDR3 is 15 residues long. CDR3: CASSPRQGAFTEAFF. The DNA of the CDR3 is TGTGCCAGCAGCCCAAGACAGGGGGCCTTCACTGAAGCTTTCTTT.

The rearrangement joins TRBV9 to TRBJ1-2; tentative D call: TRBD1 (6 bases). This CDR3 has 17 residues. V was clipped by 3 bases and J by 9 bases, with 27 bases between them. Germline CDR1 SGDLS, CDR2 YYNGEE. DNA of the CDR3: TGTGCCAGCAGCGAGGATTGGGGAACAGGGTCGTTTGGGAGCTACACCTTC. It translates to CASSEDWGTGSFGSYTF. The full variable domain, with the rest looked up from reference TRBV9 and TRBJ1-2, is DSGVTQTPKHLITATGQRVTLRCSPRSGDLSVYWYQQSLDQGLQFLIQYYNGEERAKGNILERFSAQQFPDLHSELNLSSLELGDSALYFCASSEDWGTGSFGSYTFGSGTRLTVV.

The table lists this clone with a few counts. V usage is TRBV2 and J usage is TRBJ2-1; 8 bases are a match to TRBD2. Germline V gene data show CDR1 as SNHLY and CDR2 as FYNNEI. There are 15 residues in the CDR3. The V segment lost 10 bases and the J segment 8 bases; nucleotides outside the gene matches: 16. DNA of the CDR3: TGTGCCACCCACGAGGTTCGTGCGGGGGGCGATGAGCAGTTCTTC. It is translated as CATHEVRAGGDEQFF.

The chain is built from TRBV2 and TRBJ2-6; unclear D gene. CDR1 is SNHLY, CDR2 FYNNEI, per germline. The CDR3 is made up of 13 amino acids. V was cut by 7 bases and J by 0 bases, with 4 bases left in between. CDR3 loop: CASKSSGANVLTF. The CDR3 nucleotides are TGTGCCAGCAAGAGCTCTGGGGCCAACGTCCTGACTTTC.